The 14 T cell receptor beta chains in this list originate from one sample, sequenced in a study of T-cell reconstitution after alpha-beta-depleted transplantation in children. Researchers prepared the TCRbeta library using unique molecular identifiers, the study reports. One entry per CDR3 protein results from TCRdb running MiXCR on the PCR reads. Here the sample spans some 350,000 distinct CDR3 sequences, 10% being singletons. The sequences come from PBMCs from the stem cell graft donor, collected from the stem cell graft. These receptors originate from a human donor who donated a stem cell graft to a child with acute lymphoblastic leukemia.

This clonotype was detected a few times. This chain connects TRBV4-3 to TRBJ1-2, with D tentatively TRBD1 (6 bases). Germline V lookup: CDR1 LGHNA, CDR2 YSLEER. This CDR3 is 12 amino acids long. V lost 3 bases and J lost 4, with 6 bases in between. The CDR3 DNA reads as TGCGCCAGCAGCCAGGGGGCCTATGGCTACACCTTC. Amino acid sequence: CASSQGAYGYTF.

This clonotype has at least ten counts. The chain combines TRBV5-1 with TRBJ2-7; D call uncertain. From germline, CDR1 is SGHRS and CDR2 YFSETQ. V lost 5 bases to trimming and J lost 5 bases, with 11 bases between them. This CDR3 region has 12 residues. Written as DNA, the CDR3 is TGCGCCAGCAGGAAAACCTTGGACGAGCAGTACTTC. Protein sequence: CASRKTLDEQYF.

The chain couples TRBV10-1 to TRBJ2-2; D perhaps matches TRBD2 (5 bases). V was pared by 10 bases and J by 6 bases, with 15 bases between. The germline V gene has CDR1 WNHNN and CDR2 SYGVQD (reference sequence). The CDR3 has 13 amino acids. The DNA for the CDR3 is TGCGCCACCCCTAAGGGAGAGGCCGGGGAGCTGTTTTTT. Amino acids: CATPKGEAGELFF.

The chain carries TRBV15 and TRBJ2-1, with 8 bases lining up with TRBD2. This CDR3 has 18 residues. Germline trimming cut 3 bases from V and 4 bases from J; bases unmatched to any gene: 14. Germline CDR1 reads LNHNV; CDR2 reads YYDKDF (reference sequence). This CDR3 reads CATSRGVSSSGSYNEQFF. CDR3 nucleotide sequence: TGTGCCACCAGCAGGGGTGTATCTTCCAGCGGGAGTTACAATGAGCAGTTCTTC.

This clonotype was seen more than once but under ten times. V usage is TRBV9 and J usage is TRBJ2-5, with a tentative D call TRBD2 (6 bases). The CDR3 totals 13 residues. The germline V gene has CDR1 SGDLS and CDR2 YYNGEE. V gave up 0 bases and J gave up 3 bases, with 6 bases separating them. As DNA, the CDR3 is TGTGCCAGCAGCGTAGGGACTAAAGAGACCCAGTACTTC. Its protein product is CASSVGTKETQYF.

The chain has TRBV4-2 and TRBJ2-1, with 12 positions matching TRBD2. This CDR3 has 15 residues. The J segment lost 12 bases and the V segment lost 0 bases, leaving 6 bases of the junction unmatched. CDR1 LGHNA and CDR2 YNFKEQ come from the germline V gene. The DNA for the CDR3 is TGTGCCAGCAGCCAAGACGGACTAGCGGGAAGGGGGCAGTTCTTC. Its translation is CASSQDGLAGRGQFF.

This clonotype turned up a few times. This rearrangement joins TRBV3-1 to TRBJ2-7; the D is unclear. This CDR3 contains 15 residues. Between the trimmed V and J ends, which lost 2 bases and 6 bases, there was a span of 17 bases. The V gene's germline CDR1 is LGHDT and CDR2 YNNKEL (reference sequence). CDR3 residues: CASSQNWALAGEQYF. DNA of the CDR3: TGTGCCAGCAGCCAAAATTGGGCCCTCGCCGGCGAGCAGTACTTC.

This clonotype was seen more than once but under ten times. This rearrangement joins TRBV27 to TRBJ2-7, with 8 bases lining up with TRBD1. Germline-derived CDR1 and CDR2 are MNHEY and SMNVEV (reference sequence). Unmatched junction bases numbered 8, after V lost 8 bases and J lost 5 bases. This CDR3 has 13 amino acids. The CDR3 nucleotides read TGTGCCAGCTCCCGGACAGGGTACAACGAGCAGTACTTC. This translates into CASSRTGYNEQYF.

The V and J genes are TRBV2 and TRBJ1-1; 10 nucleotides agree with TRBD1. The CDR3 sequence is 15 residues long. J gave up 3 bases and V 3 bases, and 4 bases lay outside the gene matches. CDR1 is SNHLY, CDR2 FYNNEI, per germline. CDR3 bases: TGTGCCAGCAGTGAGCGGACAGGGGGATACACTGAAGCTTTCTTT. Its translation is CASSERTGGYTEAFF.

The V gene is TRBV7-8, the J gene TRBJ2-7, with D unclear. The CDR3 runs to 12 residues. Trimming removed 5 bases from V and 3 bases from J, with 8 bases in between. The germline V gene has CDR1 SGHVS and CDR2 FQNEAQ. CDR3 region: CASSQNHYEQYF. CDR3 DNA sequence: TGTGCCAGCAGCCAGAACCACTACGAGCAGTACTTC.

The chain uses TRBV28 and TRBJ2-5, with TRBD1 matching 7 bases. V shed 4 bases, J shed 3 bases, and the junction held 5 bases outside the gene matches. This CDR3 is built from 14 residues. Germline V lookup: CDR1 MDHEN, CDR2 SYDVKM. The CDR3, as DNA: TGTGCCAGCAGTTCGGCTGGACAGGAAGAGACCCAGTACTTC. Amino acids: CASSSAGQEETQYF. Full variable domain (remainder filled in from reference TRBV28 and TRBJ2-5): DVKVTQSSRYLVKRTGEKVFLECVQDMDHENMFWYRQDPGLGLRLIYFSYDVKMKEKGDIPEGYSVSREKKERFSLILESASTNQTSMYLCASSSAGQEETQYFGPGTRLLVL.

In its sample, this clonotype was seen many times. J is TRBJ2-2 and V is TRBV5-6; D not certain. CDR3 length: 15 amino acids. Germline V gene lookup returns CDR1 SGHDT and CDR2 YYEEEE. V was pared by 1 base and J by 2 bases, with 9 bases between. The CDR3 region is CASSLFSPNTGELFF. As DNA, the CDR3 is TGTGCCAGCAGCTTGTTCTCGCCCAACACCGGGGAGCTGTTTTTT. Using reference TRBV5-6 and TRBJ2-2 for the parts outside the CDR3, the full variable domain is DAGVTQSPTHLIKTRGQQVTLRCSPKSGHDTVSWYQQALGQGPQFIFQYYEEEERQRGNFPDRFSGHQFPNYSSELNVNALLLGDSALYLCASSLFSPNTGELFFGEGSRLTVL.

The rearrangement uses TRBV6-1 and TRBJ2-1; 11 nucleotides line up with TRBD2. V was pared by 6 bases and J by 8 bases, with 9 bases of the junction left unmatched. Germline loops: CDR1 MNHNS, CDR2 SASEGT. The CDR3 has 15 amino acids. The CDR3 reads CASRNSGRALDEQFF. Written as DNA, the CDR3 is TGTGCCAGCAGGAATAGCGGGAGGGCCTTGGATGAGCAGTTCTTC.

This clonotype turned up a few times. This sequence joins TRBV4-3 and TRBJ2-5; D is unclear. V gave up 0 bases and J gave up 2 bases, with 16 bases separating them. Germline assignment: CDR1 LGHNA and CDR2 YSLEER. The CDR3 has 17 amino acids. The CDR3 sequence: CASSQDRSGRIQETQYF. The CDR3 nucleotides read TGCGCCAGCAGCCAAGATCGATCGGGCAGGATTCAAGAGACCCAGTACTTC.